The rows below give T cell receptor beta chains drawn from one sample of a study of cytomegalovirus exposure and HLA in healthy donors. Assay: immunoSEQ multiplex PCR; the TCRdb copy retains only in-frame clones and omits some. The sample yields some 100,000 clones, approximately 81% seen once. Specimen: PBMCs. The receptors originated from a male donor in good health and CMV-seropositive. Both conserved end residues are trimmed from each CDR3. Each record gives: clone size, J gene, V gene, CDR3 protein. Not all rows give a size; the values are once, few, many and, for expanded clones, a class.

clone size: few; J gene: TRBJ1-2; V gene: TRBV15; CDR3 protein: ATSRDQGQNYGYT
clone size: few; J gene: TRBJ2-1; V gene: TRBV6-5; CDR3 protein: ASRRSSGKQF
clone size: few; J gene: TRBJ1-5; V gene: TRBV6-1; CDR3 protein: ASSKNGGNNQPQH
clone size: -; J gene: TRBJ2-1; V gene: TRBV9; CDR3 protein: ASSVTSGVDNEQF
clone size: -; J gene: TRBJ2-7; V gene: TRBV28; CDR3 protein: ASSFPSRAYEQY
clone size: once; J gene: TRBJ1-2; V gene: TRBV9; CDR3 protein: ASSVGTGARIGYT
clone size: many; J gene: TRBJ1-6; V gene: TRBV6-1; CDR3 protein: ATSDRADNSPLH
clone size: -; J gene: TRBJ2-1; V gene: TRBV2; CDR3 protein: ASSEGGPGDRSYNEQF
clone size: -; J gene: TRBJ1-1; V gene: TRBV7-2; CDR3 protein: ASSLAWDRLNTEAF
clone size: -; J gene: TRBJ1-1; V gene: TRBV7-3; CDR3 protein: ASSLGRQNTEAF
clone size: -; J gene: TRBJ1-2; V gene: TRBV5-8; CDR3 protein: ASRRPGGRGYT
clone size: -; J gene: TRBJ2-1; V gene: TRBV30; CDR3 protein: AWCRSSNEQF
clone size: -; J gene: TRBJ1-1; V gene: TRBV30; CDR3 protein: AWRGGRAEAF
clone size: -; J gene: TRBJ2-1; V gene: TRBV11-2; CDR3 protein: ASSIRQSSYNEQF
clone size: few; J gene: TRBJ2-3; V gene: TRBV5-1; CDR3 protein: ASSFGGGSTDTQY
clone size: -; J gene: TRBJ1-2; V gene: TRBV19; CDR3 protein: ASSPGGIDYGYT
clone size: -; J gene: TRBJ2-1; V gene: TRBV9; CDR3 protein: ASSAPAGGAFSNEQF
clone size: -; J gene: TRBJ1-1; V gene: TRBV2; CDR3 protein: ASSDGQGLNTEAF
clone size: -; J gene: TRBJ1-2; V gene: TRBV11-2; CDR3 protein: ASSTPDRGMEGYT
clone size: -; J gene: TRBJ1-3; V gene: TRBV28; CDR3 protein: ASRDRVAGNTIY
clone size: once; J gene: TRBJ1-6; V gene: TRBV2; CDR3 protein: ASRGRAISSYNSPLH
clone size: -; J gene: TRBJ1-2; V gene: TRBV19; CDR3 protein: ASSIGVEYGYT
clone size: -; J gene: TRBJ1-1; V gene: TRBV19; CDR3 protein: ASSPGTGWTEAF
clone size: -; J gene: TRBJ1-2; V gene: TRBV28; CDR3 protein: ASSVYSGLGYGYT
clone size: -; J gene: TRBJ1-4; V gene: TRBV11-2; CDR3 protein: ASSLWTGGNEKLF
clone size: -; J gene: TRBJ2-1; V gene: TRBV6-5; CDR3 protein: ASSLRGFEQF
clone size: -; J gene: TRBJ2-3; V gene: TRBV2; CDR3 protein: ASAGQRGVTDTQY
clone size: once; J gene: TRBJ2-7; V gene: TRBV5-4; CDR3 protein: AISMEGLAAQY
clone size: once; J gene: TRBJ2-3; V gene: TRBV5-4; CDR3 protein: ASSAQTGTDTQY
clone size: -; J gene: TRBJ1-3; V gene: TRBV15; CDR3 protein: ATSRDSNTIY
clone size: -; J gene: TRBJ2-5; V gene: TRBV5-4; CDR3 protein: ASSLLGLAGGGIETQY
clone size: -; J gene: TRBJ1-2; V gene: TRBV27; CDR3 protein: ASSLRGRGRGYT
clone size: few; J gene: TRBJ2-2; V gene: TRBV4-1; CDR3 protein: ASSQDFWTGGTGELF
clone size: -; J gene: TRBJ1-2; V gene: TRBV4-1; CDR3 protein: ASSQFNTVNYGYT
clone size: -; J gene: TRBJ2-1; V gene: TRBV5-1; CDR3 protein: ASSHPQGNEQF
clone size: -; J gene: TRBJ1-5; V gene: TRBV10-3; CDR3 protein: AISDGTVNQPQH
clone size: -; J gene: TRBJ1-2; V gene: TRBV28; CDR3 protein: ASSSEVYGYT
clone size: -; J gene: TRBJ1-3; V gene: TRBV19; CDR3 protein: ASSIAGRGNTIY
clone size: -; J gene: TRBJ2-6; V gene: TRBV14; CDR3 protein: ASSQDRSYGANVLT